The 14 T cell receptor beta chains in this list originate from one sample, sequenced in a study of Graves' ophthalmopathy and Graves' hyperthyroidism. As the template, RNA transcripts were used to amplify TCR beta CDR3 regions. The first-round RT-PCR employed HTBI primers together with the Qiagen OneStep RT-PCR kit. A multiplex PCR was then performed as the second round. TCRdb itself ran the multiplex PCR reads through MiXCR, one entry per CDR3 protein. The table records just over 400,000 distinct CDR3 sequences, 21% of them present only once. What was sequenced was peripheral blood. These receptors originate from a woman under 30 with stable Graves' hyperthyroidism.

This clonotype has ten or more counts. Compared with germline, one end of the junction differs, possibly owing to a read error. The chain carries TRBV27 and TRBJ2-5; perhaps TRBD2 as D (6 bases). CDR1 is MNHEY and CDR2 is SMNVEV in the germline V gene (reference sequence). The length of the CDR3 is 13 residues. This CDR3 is CASSLSGGRTQYF. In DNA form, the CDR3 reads TGTGCCAGCAGTCTATCTGGGGGGAGGACCCAGTACTTC.

Here the CDR3 reads CASSDSLQGLNSPLHF. CDR3 nucleotides: TGTGCCAGCAGCGATTCCTTACAGGGATTAAATTCACCCCTCCACTTT. The rearrangement joins TRBV27 to TRBJ1-6, with D maybe TRBD1 (6 bases). Germline-derived CDR1 and CDR2 are MNHEY and SMNVEV (reference sequence). V was trimmed by 6 bases and J by 7 bases, leaving 19 bases between them. The CDR3 runs 16 residues.

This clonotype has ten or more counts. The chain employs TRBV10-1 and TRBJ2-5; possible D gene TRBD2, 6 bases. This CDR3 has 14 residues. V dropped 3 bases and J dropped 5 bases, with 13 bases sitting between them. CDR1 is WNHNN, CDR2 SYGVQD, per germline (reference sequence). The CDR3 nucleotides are TGCGCCAGCAGTGAAGGGACTGGAGCGGAGACCCAGTACTTC. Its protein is CASSEGTGAETQYF.

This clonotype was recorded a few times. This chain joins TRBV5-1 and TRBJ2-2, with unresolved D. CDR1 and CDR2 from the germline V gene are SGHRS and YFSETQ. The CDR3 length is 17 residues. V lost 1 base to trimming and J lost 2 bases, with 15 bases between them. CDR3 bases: TGCGCCAGCAGCTTGAGGTCAGGATGGCCAAACACCGGGGAGCTGTTTTTT. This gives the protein CASSLRSGWPNTGELFF.

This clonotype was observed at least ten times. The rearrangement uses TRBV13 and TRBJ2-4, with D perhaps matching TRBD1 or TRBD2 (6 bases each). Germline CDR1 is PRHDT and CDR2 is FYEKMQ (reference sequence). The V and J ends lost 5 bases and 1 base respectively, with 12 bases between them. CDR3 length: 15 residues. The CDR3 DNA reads TGTGCCAGCAGCCCAAGGGGGGAGGCCAAAAACATTCAGTACTTC. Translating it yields CASSPRGEAKNIQYF.

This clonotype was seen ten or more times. CDR3 sequence reads: CANSGLAGTRQETQYF. The CDR3 nucleotides read TGTGCCAATTCGGGACTAGCGGGCACCAGACAGGAGACCCAGTACTTC. The rearrangement joins TRBV6-1 to TRBJ2-5, with 12 bases that match TRBD2. The CDR3 sequence is 16 residues long. V shed 10 bases and J 5 bases; nucleotides not matched to a gene: 14. Germline lookup yields CDR1 MNHNS and CDR2 SASEGT.

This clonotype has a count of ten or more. CDR3 residues: CASSLGTAGYTF. CDR3 coding DNA: TGCGCCAGCAGCTTGGGGACGGCTGGCTACACCTTC. This chain links TRBV5-1 with TRBJ1-2; D uncertain. Germline CDR1 and CDR2: SGHRS and YFSETQ. The CDR3 consists of 12 residues. Trimming stripped 0 bases from V and 7 bases from J, with 7 bases between.

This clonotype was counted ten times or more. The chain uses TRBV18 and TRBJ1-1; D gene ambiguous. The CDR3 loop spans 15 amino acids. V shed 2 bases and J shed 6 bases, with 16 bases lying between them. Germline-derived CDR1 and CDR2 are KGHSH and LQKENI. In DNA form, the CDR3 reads TGTGCCAGCTCACCAGTTGCCCATAGGATGCCTGAAGCTTTCTTT. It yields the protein CASSPVAHRMPEAFF.

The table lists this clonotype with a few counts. CDR3: CASSLYGGRTEAFF. The CDR3 DNA reads as TGTGCCAGCAGTTTATACGGGGGTCGGACTGAAGCTTTCTTT. J is TRBJ1-1 and V is TRBV28; D is possibly TRBD1 (5 bases). The CDR3 has 14 residues. The germline gives CDR1 MDHEN, CDR2 SYDVKM. V gave up 1 base and J gave up 5 bases, with 11 bases separating them.

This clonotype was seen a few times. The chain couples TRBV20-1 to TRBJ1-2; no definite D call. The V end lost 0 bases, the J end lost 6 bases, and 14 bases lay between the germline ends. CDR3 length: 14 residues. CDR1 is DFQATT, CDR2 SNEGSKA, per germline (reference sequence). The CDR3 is CSARDPMGPDGYTF. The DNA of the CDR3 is TGCAGTGCTAGAGATCCGATGGGCCCGGATGGCTACACCTTC.

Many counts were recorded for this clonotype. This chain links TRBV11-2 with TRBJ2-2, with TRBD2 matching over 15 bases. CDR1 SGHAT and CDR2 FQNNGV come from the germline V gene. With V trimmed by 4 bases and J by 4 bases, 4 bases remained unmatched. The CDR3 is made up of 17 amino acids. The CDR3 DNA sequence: TGTGCCAGCAGCTCCGGACTAGCGGGAGGGCCCACCGGGGAGCTGTTTTTT. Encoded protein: CASSSGLAGGPTGELFF.

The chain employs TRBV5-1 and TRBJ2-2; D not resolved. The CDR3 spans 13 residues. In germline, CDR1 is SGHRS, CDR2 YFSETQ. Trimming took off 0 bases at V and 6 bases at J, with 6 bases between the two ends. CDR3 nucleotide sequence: TGCGCCAGCAGCTTGGTAGCTTCCGGGGAGCTGTTTTTT. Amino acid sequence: CASSLVASGELFF.

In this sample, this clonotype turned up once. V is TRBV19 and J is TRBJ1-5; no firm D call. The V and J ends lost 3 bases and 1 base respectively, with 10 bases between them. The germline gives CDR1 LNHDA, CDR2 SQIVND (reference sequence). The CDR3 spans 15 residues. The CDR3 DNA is TGTGCCAGTAGTATCTGGGGAACGAGCAATCAGCCCCAGCATTTT. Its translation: CASSIWGTSNQPQHF. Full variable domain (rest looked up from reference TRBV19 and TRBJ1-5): DGGITQSPKYLFRKEGQNVTLSCEQNLNHDAMYWYRQDPGQGLRLIYYSQIVNDFQKGDIAEGYSVSREKKESFPLTVTSAQKNPTAFYLCASSIWGTSNQPQHFGDGTRLSIL.

The DNA of the CDR3 is TGTGCCAGCAGTTTCAAGGGGGCTGATTCACCCCTCCACTTT. This encodes CASSFKGADSPLHF. V is TRBV12-3 or TRBV12-4 and J is TRBJ1-6, with 7 bases that match TRBD1. J lost 8 bases, V lost 3 bases, and 4 bases had no gene match. The CDR3 length is 14 residues.